This T cell receptor (beta chain) was recorded in a study of T cell responses to AZD1222 COVID-19 vaccine. The study, taken as a whole, reports: Donors were mostly white British, more females; clonal diversity possibly underestimated. Regions 160-218 and 743-854 dominated among vaccine-associated CD4 TCRs spanning spike. Reports indicate that nearly half of spike-specific TCRs are directed at unmutated variant regions.

The data were produced by immunoSEQ multiplex PCR, yet TCRdb's version contains in-frame clones alone and is incomplete. The sample has over 45,000 clones, roughly 90% seen once; the top ten hold 2%. The CDR3 extends over 14 amino acids. As concerns this clone: Its specificity is not known.

The chain combines TRBV1 with TRBJ2-5; the listed D gene, TRBD2, was not tested against the DNA. TRBV1 is flagged as a pseudogene. This sample comprised peripheral blood, obtained on day 0 of AZD1222 vaccination. The TCR was taken from an adult in good health. The CDR3 coding sequence is TGCACCAGCATCCTAGCGGGAGGGGTGGAGACCCAGTACTTC. Encoded protein: CTSILAGGVETQYF.